This is a list of T cell receptor beta chains from one sample in a study of CD8+ T cells in alopecia areata. Clones were read by immunoSEQ multiplex PCR, and TCRdb kept only the in-frame ones, dropping some. The table has hundreds of thousands of clones, roughly two thirds seen once. Sequenced material: CD4+ T cells sorted from blood, taken at week 0. Receptor source: a human donor with alopecia areata. Each CDR3 is given with its conserved first and last residue. Fields, in order: J gene, V gene, clone size, D gene, CDR3 protein, CDR3 DNA. The D gene is left open where the match is weak. The size field is filled for only some rows; it gives once, few, many or a size class.

J: TRBJ2-2; V: TRBV5-4; size: -; D: -; CDR3: CASSLGPGAGELFF; DNA: TGTGCCAGCAGCTTGGGCCCGGGAGCCGGGGAGCTGTTTTTT
J: TRBJ2-1; V: TRBV29-1; size: -; D: TRBD1; CDR3: CSAQDRASFNEQFF; DNA: TGCAGCGCCCAGGACAGGGCGTCATTCAATGAGCAGTTCTTC
J: TRBJ1-2; V: TRBV7-9; size: -; D: -; CDR3: CASSLVGARNYGYTF; DNA: TGTGCCAGCAGCTTAGTAGGGGCCCGAAACTATGGCTACACCTTC
J: TRBJ1-6; V: TRBV7-2; size: once; D: TRBD1; CDR3: CASSSMGQGSNSPLHF; DNA: TGTGCCAGCAGCTCGATGGGACAGGGGAGTAATTCACCCCTCCACTTT
J: TRBJ2-4; V: TRBV14; size: -; D: -; CDR3: CASSQAGGKNIQYF; DNA: TGTGCCAGCAGCCAAGCTGGGGGCAAAAACATTCAGTACTTC
J: TRBJ2-7; V: TRBV30; size: -; D: -; CDR3: CAWSQEVGLEQYF; DNA: TGTGCCTGGAGTCAAGAGGTTGGGCTCGAGCAGTACTTC
J: TRBJ2-1; V: TRBV19; size: few; D: -; CDR3: CASSIWTPYNEQFF; DNA: TGTGCCAGTAGTATCTGGACACCTTACAATGAGCAGTTCTTC
J: TRBJ2-7; V: TRBV5-1; size: -; D: -; CDR3: CASSATRSGEQYF; DNA: TGCGCCAGCAGCGCCACTAGATCGGGGGAGCAGTACTTC
J: TRBJ2-1; V: TRBV29-1; size: -; D: -; CDR3: CSASGSSYNEQFF; DNA: TGCAGCGCCTCGGGGAGCTCCTACAATGAGCAGTTCTTC
J: TRBJ2-5; V: TRBV14; size: -; D: -; CDR3: CASSQDWVGTQYF; DNA: TGTGCCAGCAGCCAAGACTGGGTCGGGACCCAGTACTTC
J: TRBJ1-4; V: TRBV4-1; size: -; D: -; CDR3: CASSQGGLRGEKLFF; DNA: TGCGCCAGCAGCCAAGGAGGCCTTCGAGGTGAAAAACTGTTTTTT
J: TRBJ1-2; V: TRBV7-9; size: -; D: TRBD1; CDR3: CASSPTGGRYGYTF; DNA: TGTGCCAGCAGCCCGACAGGGGGCCGGTATGGCTACACCTTC
J: TRBJ1-1; V: TRBV15; size: -; D: -; CDR3: CATSRDLAGNTEAFF; DNA: TGTGCCACCAGCAGAGATCTGGCGGGGAACACTGAAGCTTTCTTT
J: TRBJ1-2; V: TRBV30; size: -; D: -; CDR3: CAWSTNIASGYTF; DNA: TGTGCCTGGAGTACAAATATCGCCAGTGGCTACACCTTC
J: TRBJ1-2; V: TRBV9; size: -; D: -; CDR3: CASSVDGRGGGYTF; DNA: TGTGCCAGCAGCGTAGACGGAAGGGGCGGTGGCTACACCTTC
J: TRBJ1-6; V: TRBV6-5; size: -; D: TRBD1; CDR3: CASRGQAEPLHF; DNA: TGTGCCAGCCGAGGACAGGCCGAACCCCTCCACTTT
J: TRBJ2-1; V: TRBV5-1; size: -; D: -; CDR3: CASSLGGSSSYNEQFF; DNA: TGCGCCAGCAGCTTGGGCGGGTCCAGCTCCTACAATGAGCAGTTCTTC
J: TRBJ2-2; V: TRBV7-8; size: -; D: -; CDR3: CASSLSWASTGELFF; DNA: TGTGCCAGCAGCTTGTCTTGGGCGAGCACCGGGGAGCTGTTTTTT
J: TRBJ2-5; V: TRBV5-5; size: many; D: -; CDR3: CASSLTGTNQETQYF; DNA: TGTGCCAGCAGCTTAACCGGGACAAATCAAGAGACCCAGTACTTC
J: TRBJ1-2; V: TRBV10-3; size: -; D: TRBD1; CDR3: CAISTGGSGYTF; DNA: TGTGCCATCAGTACAGGGGGCTCTGGCTACACCTTC
J: TRBJ1-1; V: TRBV7-3; size: once; D: -; CDR3: CASSSGANTEAFF; DNA: TGTGCCAGCAGCTCAGGGGCGAACACTGAAGCTTTCTTT
J: TRBJ2-2; V: TRBV9; size: few; D: -; CDR3: CASSVVGNTGELFF; DNA: TGTGCCAGCAGCGTAGTTGGGAACACCGGGGAGCTGTTTTTT
J: TRBJ1-5; V: TRBV29-1; size: -; D: -; CDR3: CSAGAGVMTQHF; DNA: TGCAGCGCTGGGGCAGGGGTGATGACCCAGCATTTT
J: TRBJ2-3; V: TRBV14; size: -; D: -; CDR3: CASSQDMRLNTQYF; DNA: TGTGCCAGCAGCCAAGATATGAGGTTGAATACGCAGTATTTT